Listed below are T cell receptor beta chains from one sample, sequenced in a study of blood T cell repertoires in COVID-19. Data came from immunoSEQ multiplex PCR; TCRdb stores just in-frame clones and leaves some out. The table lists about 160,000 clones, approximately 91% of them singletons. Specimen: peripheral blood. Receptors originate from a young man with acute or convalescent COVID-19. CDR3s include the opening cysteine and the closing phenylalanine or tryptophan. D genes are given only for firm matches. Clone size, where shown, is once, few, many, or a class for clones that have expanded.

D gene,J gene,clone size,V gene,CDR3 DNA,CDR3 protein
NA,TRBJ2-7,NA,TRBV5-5,TGTGCCAGCAGCTCGTATATTACAGGAACCCTACAATCCTACGAGCAGTACTTC,CASSSYITGTLQSYEQYF
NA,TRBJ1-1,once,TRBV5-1,TGCGCCAGCAGCTTGGATGGACAGACGAACACTGAAGCTTTCTTT,CASSLDGQTNTEAFF
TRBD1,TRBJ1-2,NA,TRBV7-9,TGTGCCAGCAGCTTCGGACAGGGAGCGATCTATGGCTACACCTTC,CASSFGQGAIYGYTF
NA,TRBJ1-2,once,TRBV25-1,TGTGCCAGCAGTGCCCTCGGACAGCTCTATGGCTACACCTTC,CASSALGQLYGYTF
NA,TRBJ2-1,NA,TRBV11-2,TGTGCCAGCAGCTTAGAGGATGGGCGGCAGTTCTTC,CASSLEDGRQFF
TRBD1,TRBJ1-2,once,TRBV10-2,TGCGCCAGCAGACTTACAGGGGTGTCTGGCTACACCTTC,CASRLTGVSGYTF
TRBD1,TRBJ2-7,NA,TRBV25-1,TGTGCCAGCAGTGATGACAGGGGGGCCTACGAGCAGTACTTC,CASSDDRGAYEQYF
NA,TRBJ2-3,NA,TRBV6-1,TGTGCCAGCAGTGAAGCGCCCAGCGGAACTAGCACAGATACGCAGTATTTT,CASSEAPSGTSTDTQYF
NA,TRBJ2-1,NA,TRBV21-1,TGTGCCAGACCTAGGGGACTAGCGGGAGCAATTCCATCCTACAATGAGCAGTTCTTC,CARPRGLAGAIPSYNEQFF
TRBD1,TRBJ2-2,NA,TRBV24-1,TGTGCCACCAGTGATTCGGGACAGGGGGCGCTCACCGGGGAGCTGTTTTTT,CATSDSGQGALTGELFF
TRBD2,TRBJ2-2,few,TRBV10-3,TGTGCCATCAGTAGAAACTCCCTCCTAGCGGGGGGGACGAACACCGGGGAGCTGTTTTTT,CAISRNSLLAGGTNTGELFF
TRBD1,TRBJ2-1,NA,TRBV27,TGTGCCAGCAGAAGACAGGACAGGGGAAGTGAGCAGTTCTTC,CASRRQDRGSEQFF
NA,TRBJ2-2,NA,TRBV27,TGTGCCAGCAGTCTAAGCCCGACAGCCACCGGGGAGCTGTTTTTT,CASSLSPTATGELFF
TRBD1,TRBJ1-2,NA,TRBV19,TGTGCCAGTAGTAGCCTCGACAGGGACTATGGCTACACCTTC,CASSSLDRDYGYTF
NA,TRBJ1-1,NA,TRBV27,TGTGCCAGCAGTTTAAGGGTGAGGGCTCTTAACACTGAAGCTTTCTTT,CASSLRVRALNTEAFF
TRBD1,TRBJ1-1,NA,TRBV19,TGTGCCAGTAGTATGACAGGGATGAACACTGAAGCTTTCTTT,CASSMTGMNTEAFF
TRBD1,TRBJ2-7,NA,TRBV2,TGTGCCAGCAGGCGGGACAGGGCATACGAGCAGTACTTC,CASRRDRAYEQYF
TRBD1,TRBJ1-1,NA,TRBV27,TGTGCCAGCAGTCTCGGAACAGGGGCTAACACTGAAGCTTTCTTT,CASSLGTGANTEAFF
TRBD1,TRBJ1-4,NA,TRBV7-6,TGTGCCAGCAGGGACAGGGGGAATGAAAAACTGTTTTTT,CASRDRGNEKLFF
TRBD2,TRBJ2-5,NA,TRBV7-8,TGTGCCAGCAGCCCCGGACTAGCGGGGGGACCGAGGGAGACCCAGTACTTC,CASSPGLAGGPRETQYF
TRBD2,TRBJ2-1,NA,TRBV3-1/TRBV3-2,TGTGCCAGCAGCCAAACCGCGGGACTAGCGGGAGGATCGAGCTCCTACAATGAGCAGTTCTTC,CASSQTAGLAGGSSSYNEQFF
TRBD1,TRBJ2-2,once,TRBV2,TGTGCCAGCAGTGAAACCGGGACAGGGGGTTACGGCGGGGACACCGGGGAGCTGTTTTTT,CASSETGTGGYGGDTGELFF
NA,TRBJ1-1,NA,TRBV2,TGTGCCAGCAGTGAATTCTTACAGGGTAACACTGAAGCTTTCTTT,CASSEFLQGNTEAFF
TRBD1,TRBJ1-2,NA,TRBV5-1,TGCGCCAGCAGCTTCACGGCAGGGGGCTATGGCTACACCTTC,CASSFTAGGYGYTF
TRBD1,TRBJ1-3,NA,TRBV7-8,TGTGCCAGCAGCTCCGACAGGGCTGGAAACACCATATATTTT,CASSSDRAGNTIYF
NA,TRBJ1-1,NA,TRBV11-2,TGTGCCAGCAGTCTAAAACAGGGTTTTGGTGGTTTCTTT,CASSLKQGFGGFF
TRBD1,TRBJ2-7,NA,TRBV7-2,TGTGCCAGCAGCCCCGGGACAGGACCCTACGAGCAGTACTTC,CASSPGTGPYEQYF
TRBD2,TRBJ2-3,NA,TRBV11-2,TGTGCCAGCAGCTTAGGTAGCGGGAGCACAGATACGCAGTATTTT,CASSLGSGSTDTQYF